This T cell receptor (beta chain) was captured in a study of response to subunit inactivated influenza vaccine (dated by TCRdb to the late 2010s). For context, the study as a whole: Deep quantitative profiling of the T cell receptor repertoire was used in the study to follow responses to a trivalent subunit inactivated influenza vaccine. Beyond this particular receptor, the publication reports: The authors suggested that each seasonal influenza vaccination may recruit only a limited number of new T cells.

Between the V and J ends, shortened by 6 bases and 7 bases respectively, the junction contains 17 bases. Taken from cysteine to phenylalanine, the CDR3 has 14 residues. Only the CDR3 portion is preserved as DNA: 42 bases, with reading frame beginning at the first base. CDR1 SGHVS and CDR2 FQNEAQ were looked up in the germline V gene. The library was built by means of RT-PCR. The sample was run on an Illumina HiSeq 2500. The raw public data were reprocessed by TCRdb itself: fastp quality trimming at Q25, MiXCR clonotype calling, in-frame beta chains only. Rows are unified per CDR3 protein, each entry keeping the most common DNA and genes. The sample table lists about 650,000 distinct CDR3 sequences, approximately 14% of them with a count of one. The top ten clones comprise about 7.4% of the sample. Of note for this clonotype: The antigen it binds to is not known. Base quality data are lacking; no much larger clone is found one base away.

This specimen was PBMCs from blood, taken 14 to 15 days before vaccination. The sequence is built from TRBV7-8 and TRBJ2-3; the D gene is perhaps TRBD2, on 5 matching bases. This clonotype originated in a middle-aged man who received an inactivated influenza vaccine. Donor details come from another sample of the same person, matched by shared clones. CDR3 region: CASRDGESGNTQYF. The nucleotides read TGTGCCAGCAGGGACGGGGAGAGTGGGAATACGCAGTATTTT.